The present T cell receptor beta chain was sequenced within a study of blood T cell repertoires in COVID-19. Generated by immunoSEQ multiplex PCR, the TCRdb table keeps only in-frame clones and is missing some. The data hold around 98,000 clones, with about 81% observed a single time. The clonotype comes from a man aged 65-85 years with acute or convalescent COVID-19. The sample consisted of peripheral blood.

This CDR3 reads CASSQRDSTRNEKLFF. As DNA, the CDR3 is TGTGCCAGCAGCCAAAGGGACAGCACCCGTAATGAAAAACTGTTTTTT. V is TRBV3-1 (or the pseudogene TRBV3-2) and J is TRBJ1-4; 7 bases are shared with TRBD1. With V trimmed by 2 bases and J by 4 bases, 7 bases remained unmatched. The CDR3 loop spans 16 amino acids. Per the germline V gene, CDR1 is LGHDT and CDR2 is YNNKEL (reference sequence).